This entry describes one T cell receptor beta chain. Antigen specificity is unknown. Treatment given: AdE1-LMPpoly-expanded autologous EBV-specific T-cell therapy followed by anti-PD-1 nivolumab. The data are from a study of EBV T-cell therapy then PD-1 blockade in nasopharyngeal carcinoma. Data came from immunoSEQ multiplex PCR; TCRdb stores just in-frame clones and leaves some out. The table lists 20,000 to 25,000 clones, approximately 80% of them singletons. Germline CDR1 reads DFQATT; CDR2 reads SNEGSKA (reference sequence). V was trimmed by 6 bases and J by 11 bases, leaving 16 bases between them. This CDR3 comprises 11 residues.

The source was CD8+ T cells from blood, collected at day -245 from a patient whose treatment included autologous EBV-specific T cells and nivolumab. The rearrangement links TRBV20-1 to TRBJ1-1; maybe TRBD1 (5 bases). This clonotype originated in a man between 40 and 49 years old with nasopharyngeal carcinoma. CDR3 protein: CSAGGEMTAFF. The CDR3 DNA sequence: TGCAGTGCGGGGGGGGAAATGACGGCTTTCTTT.